Below are 26 T cell receptor beta chains sequenced from a single sample in a study of T cell clonality in common variable immunodeficiency. Profiled with immunoSEQ multiplex PCR; TCRdb holds only in-frame clones, not every one. In total the sample includes 40,000 to 65,000 clones, none of them seen once. What was sequenced was peripheral blood mononuclear cells. The receptors stem from a person aged 18 to 75 in good health.

This clone was observed at least ten times. Read coverage stops 3 residues before the CDR3 terminus; the germline J gene supplies the remainder. The gene calls are TRBV20-1 and TRBJ2-3; tentative D call: TRBD1 (9 bases). Per germline, CDR1 DFQATT and CDR2 SNEGSKA (reference sequence). This CDR3 is built from 16 residues. CDR3 bases read: TGCAGTGCTAGAGCGATACAGGGGGCGCAGCGGGAGACG. This sequence encodes CSARAIQGAQRET. The entire CDR3 sequence reads CSARAIQGAQRETQYF.

At least ten counts were recorded for this clone. The read gets to within 3 residues of the CDR3 end, and the germline J gene fills in the rest. This sequence joins TRBV2 and TRBJ2-3; D may be TRBD1 (5 bases). Germline CDR1 SNHLY, CDR2 FYNNEI. The CDR3 length is 15 residues. Trimming removed 6 bases from V and 0 bases from J, with 13 bases in between. CDR3 sequence: CASRDIGASTDTQYF. CDR3 DNA (partial): TGTGCCAGCAGGGACATAGGAGCTAGCACAGATACG.

This clone was picked up many times. Read sequence stops 3 residues before the CDR3 end, and the germline J gene provides the missing end. The chain couples TRBV10-3 to TRBJ2-7; 10 nucleotides line up with TRBD2. The germline V gene encodes CDR1 ENHRY and CDR2 SYGVKD. The junction had 7 bases not matched to a gene; V was cut back by 2 bases and J by 6 bases. The length of the CDR3 is 15 residues. The part of the CDR3 DNA that was read is TGTGCCATCAGTGAGAAAACGGGACTAGCGAGCGAG. Protein sequence: CAISEKTGLASE. The complete CDR3 sequence is CAISEKTGLASEQYF.

At least ten counts were recorded for this clone. The read finishes 3 residues shy of the CDR3 end, and the germline J gene is used to complete it. The J gene is TRBJ2-2, the V gene TRBV5-6, with 7 bases matching TRBD2. CDR1 is SGHDT and CDR2 is YYEEEE in the germline V gene. Trimming at V came to 0 bases and at J to 1 base, leaving 0 bases not matched to a gene. CDR3 length equals 15 residues. The part of the CDR3 DNA that was read is TGTGCCAGCAGCTTGGGCGGGGGGAACACCGGGGAG. Translated: CASSLGGGNTGE. In full, the CDR3 reads CASSLGGGNTGELFF.

In its sample, this clone was seen many times. Read sequence stops 3 residues before the CDR3 end, and the germline J gene provides the missing end. The rearrangement links TRBV5-1 to TRBJ2-5; D possibly corresponds to TRBD1 (5 bases). Trimming took off 2 bases at V and 5 bases at J, with 16 bases between the two ends. The length of the CDR3 is 15 residues. Per germline, CDR1 SGHRS and CDR2 YFSETQ. The part of the CDR3 DNA that was read is TGCGCCAGCAGCTTTACGTCTGGGGCCGGGGAGACC. It codes for CASSFTSGAGET. The complete CDR3 reads CASSFTSGAGETQYF.

This clone has at least ten counts. The read finishes 3 residues shy of the CDR3 end, and the germline J gene is used to complete it. V gene TRBV20-1 combines with J gene TRBJ2-7, with D possibly being TRBD2 (6 bases). Germline values: CDR1 DFQATT, CDR2 SNEGSKA (reference sequence). This CDR3 is 15 amino acids long. The V and J ends lost 4 bases and 1 base respectively, with 17 bases between them. The sequenced part of the CDR3 DNA is TGCAGTGCTACTCTTGGGGGGACGGGGTCCTACGAG. Its protein is CSATLGGTGSYE. The full CDR3 sequence reads CSATLGGTGSYEQYF.

The sample holds many counts of this clone. The CDR3 extends 3 residues past the end of the read, so its final part is completed from the germline J gene. The rearrangement joins TRBV20-1 to TRBJ2-3; TRBD1 matches at 8 bases. CDR3 length: 14 amino acids. Germline V gene lookup returns CDR1 DFQATT and CDR2 SNEGSKA (reference sequence). CDR3 in amino acids: CSARHGTGHETQYF. The CDR3 bases that were read are TGCAGTGCTAGACACGGGACAGGCCATGAGACG.

As for this clone: The missing CDR3 end, 3 residues past where the read stops, is filled in from the germline J gene. V and J are TRBV18 and TRBJ1-1; 11 nucleotides agree with TRBD1. The V segment lost 4 bases and the J segment 5 bases; nucleotides outside the gene matches: 12. Germline V gene sequence: CDR1 KGHSH, CDR2 LQKENI. This CDR3 spans 17 amino acids. The chain's CDR3 is CASSLRPDRGQKTEAFF. The DNA read from the CDR3 is TGTGCCAGCTCACTACGGCCGGACAGGGGGCAAAAGACTGAA.

This clone was seen a handful of times. The read comes to an end 3 residues before the CDR3 does, leaving the germline J gene to fill in the end. The J gene is TRBJ2-5, the V gene TRBV5-1; 9 bases align to TRBD1. The V segment lost 4 bases and the J segment 7 bases; nucleotides outside the gene matches: 5. Germline assignment: CDR1 SGHRS and CDR2 YFSETQ. The CDR3 has 13 residues. This CDR3 is CASSGGQGGTQYF. The part of the CDR3 DNA that was read is TGCGCCAGCAGCGGGGGACAGGGAGGGACC.

Of note for this clone: The CDR3 end falls 3 residues outside the read, so it is completed with the germline J gene. The chain uses TRBV13 and TRBJ2-3; unclear D gene. The CDR3 loop spans 11 amino acids. Germline V gives CDR1 PRHDT, CDR2 FYEKMQ (reference sequence). CDR3 protein: CASSLVETQYF. CDR3 DNA, as far as it was read: TGTGCCAGCAGCTTAGTAGAGACG. The full variable domain, its missing parts supplied by reference TRBV13 and TRBJ2-3, is AAGVIQSPRHLIKEKRETATLKCYPIPRHDTVYWYQQGPGQDPQFLISFYEKMQSDKGSIPDRFSAQQFSDYHSELNMSSLELGDSALYFCASSLVETQYFGPGTRLTVL.

This clone has just a few counts. The DNA read from the CDR3 is TGCAGTGCTCCCCACTTAGGACTAGCGTTGATAAGAGAGACC. It yields the protein CSAPHLGLALIRET. Given in full, the CDR3 is CSAPHLGLALIRETQYF. The genes are TRBV20-1 and TRBJ2-5; 9 nucleotides align to TRBD2. The observed sequence ends 3 residues before the CDR3 terminus, with the missing tail filled in from the germline J gene. CDR1 and CDR2 (germline): DFQATT, SNEGSKA (reference sequence). V trimming: 5 bases; J trimming: 4 bases; junction bases outside the gene matches: 17. This CDR3 region has 17 residues.

The sample holds many counts of this clone. The CDR3 extends 3 residues past the end of the read, so its final part is completed from the germline J gene. V is TRBV30 and J is TRBJ2-7, with D possibly TRBD1 on 5 matching bases. Germline CDR1 is GTSNPN and CDR2 is SVGIG (reference sequence). The CDR3 runs 14 residues. The germline V and J ends were trimmed by 1 base and 2 bases, with 12 bases remaining between them. The part of the CDR3 DNA that was read is TGTGCCTGGAGTGACAGGCGTTTCCCCTACGAG. It codes for CAWSDRRFPYE. The CDR3 in full is CAWSDRRFPYEQYF.

There are a few counts of this clone. The DNA ends 3 residues before the CDR3 does, and the rest of the CDR3 is filled in from the germline J gene. V gene TRBV30 combines with J gene TRBJ2-3, with 7 bases that match TRBD2. The CDR3 is 12 amino acids. Germline CDR1 GTSNPN, CDR2 SVGIG (reference sequence). The CDR3 sequence is CAWSVEAGTQYF. Incomplete CDR3 DNA: TGTGCCTGGAGTGTTGAAGCGGGGACG.

This clone occurred many times. The sequenced CDR3 bases are TGCGCCAGCAGCTTGGGTCCGGGGAAACAAAGTCATAGCAATCAGCCC. Protein sequence: CASSLGPGKQSHSNQP. The entire CDR3 protein reads CASSLGPGKQSHSNQPQHF. This chain uses TRBV5-1 with TRBJ1-5, with D unclear. The read ends 3 residues early relative to the CDR3; the germline J gene fills the gap. Trimming stripped 0 bases from V and 0 bases from J, with 19 bases between. From germline, CDR1 is SGHRS and CDR2 YFSETQ. CDR3 size: 19 residues. The whole variable domain, filled in from reference TRBV5-1 and TRBJ1-5, reads KAGVTQTPRYLIKTRGQQVTLSCSPISGHRSVSWYQQTPGQGLQFLFEYFSETQRNKGNFPGRFSGRQFSNSRSEMNVSTLELGDSALYLCASSLGPGKQSHSNQPQHFGDGTRLSIL.

This clone was counted ten times or more. The CDR3 extends 3 residues past the end of the read, so its final part is completed from the germline J gene. The chain employs TRBV30 and TRBJ2-3, with D maybe TRBD2 (5 bases). Germline CDR1 and CDR2: GTSNPN and SVGIG (reference sequence). CDR3 length: 15 residues. Trimming took off 1 base at V and 2 bases at J, with 13 bases between the two ends. The covered CDR3 bases are TGTGCCTGGAGTGGCCCGCTAGCCCACACAGATACG. It translates to CAWSGPLAHTDT. The entire CDR3 sequence reads CAWSGPLAHTDTQYF.

This clone appeared many times. The missing CDR3 end, 3 residues past where the read stops, is filled in from the germline J gene. This rearrangement joins TRBV6-2 or TRBV6-3 to TRBJ1-1; the D is unclear. The CDR3 consists of 16 residues. The V gene lost 4 bases and the J gene lost 3 bases, with 18 bases spanning the gap. The germline CDR1 and CDR2 sequences are MNHEY and SVGEGT. The CDR3 bases that were read are TGTGCCAGCAGTTCCGCGGTCTACATTCGGGACACTGAA. Encoded protein: CASSSAVYIRDTE. The CDR3, in full, reads CASSSAVYIRDTEAFF.

This clone was found a few times. The CDR3 is cut off 3 residues early in the read; its end comes from the germline J gene. V gene TRBV7-2 combines with J gene TRBJ2-3; 11 bases fit TRBD2. The CDR3 contains 15 residues. Germline CDR1 is SGHTA and CDR2 is FQGNSA. Incomplete CDR3 DNA: TGTGCCAGCAGCTTCGGGACTAGCGGAAAAGAGACG. Amino acids: CASSFGTSGKET. The whole CDR3 sequence is CASSFGTSGKETQYF.

In its sample, this clone was seen many times. The sequenced part of the CDR3 DNA is TGCGCCAGCAGCGAACAGACAGTTAACTATGGC. Protein product: CASSEQTVNYG. The full CDR3 protein is CASSEQTVNYGYTF. The V call is TRBV5-1, the J call TRBJ1-2, with a weak D call TRBD1 (5 bases). The read is 3 residues too short to cover the CDR3 end, so that end is filled in from the germline J gene. In germline, CDR1 is SGHRS, CDR2 YFSETQ. Between the trimmed V and J ends, which lost 4 bases and 1 base, there was a span of 11 bases. CDR3 length equals 14 residues.

This clone has at least ten counts. The read terminates 3 residues ahead of where the CDR3 ends, so the germline J gene completes it. The chain recombines TRBV20-1 with TRBJ1-6, with D hard to call. CDR1 is DFQATT and CDR2 is SNEGSKA in the germline V gene (reference sequence). The V end was cut by 0 bases, the J end by 8 bases, with 17 bases between. The CDR3 totals 16 residues. The part of the CDR3 DNA that was read is TGCAGTGCTAGAGAACTTCGTGAGTCTCTTTATTCACCC. Translated: CSARELRESLYSP. The CDR3 in full is CSARELRESLYSPLHF.

This clone was found many times. The CDR3 loop reads CASSGRGQPQHF. The CDR3 bases that were read are TGTGCCAGCAGCGGGCGGGGTCAGCCC. The chain is built from TRBV5-6 and TRBJ1-5; D is unresolved. The CDR3 end lies 3 residues beyond the end of the read and is filled in from the germline J gene. Between the trimmed V and J ends, which lost 4 bases and 6 bases, there was a span of 8 bases. CDR1 is SGHDT and CDR2 is YYEEEE in the germline V gene. CDR3 size: 12 residues.

This clone was picked up many times. The read terminates 3 residues ahead of where the CDR3 ends, so the germline J gene completes it. The chain combines TRBV7-2 with TRBJ2-1; the match to TRBD2 covers 9 bases. This CDR3 is built from 15 residues. J gave up 5 bases and V 0 bases, and 2 bases lay outside the gene matches. The germline CDR1 and CDR2 sequences are SGHTA and FQGNSA. The sequenced CDR3 bases are TGTGCCAGCAGCTTAGCTAGCGGGGGACACAATGAG. Encoded protein: CASSLASGGHNE. From start to end, the CDR3 is CASSLASGGHNEQFF.

This clone was counted ten times or more. The read halts 3 residues ahead of the CDR3 end, with the missing end drawn from the germline J gene. J is TRBJ2-5 and V is TRBV7-6, with D perhaps matching TRBD2 (5 bases). Germline values: CDR1 SGHVS, CDR2 FNYEAQ. Deletions cut 2 bases from V and 1 base from J, with 14 bases between. This CDR3 contains 16 residues. CDR3 amino acids: CASSLPYGVLQETQYF. Partial CDR3 DNA: TGTGCCAGCAGCTTACCGTACGGGGTACTCCAAGAGACC.

This clone has a count of ten or more. The read gets to within 3 residues of the CDR3 end, and the germline J gene fills in the rest. The V gene is TRBV18, the J gene TRBJ2-7; 12 bases align to TRBD2. CDR1 and CDR2 (germline): KGHSH, LQKENI. CDR3 length: 15 amino acids. Trimming took 3 bases from V and 4 from J; bases not matched to a gene: 4. The CDR3 reads CASSPGLAGNYEQYF. Partial CDR3 DNA: TGTGCCAGCTCACCCGGACTAGCGGGGAATTACGAG. The whole variable domain, filled in from reference TRBV18 and TRBJ2-7, reads NAGVMQNPRHLVRRRGQEARLRCSPMKGHSHVYWYRQLPEEGLKFMVYLQKENIIDESGMPKERFSAEFPKEGPSILRIQQVVRGDSAAYFCASSPGLAGNYEQYFGPGTRLTVT.

With regard to this clone: The CDR3 is cut off 3 residues early in the read; its end comes from the germline J gene. The chain couples TRBV19 to TRBJ1-3, with a possible D match to TRBD1 (6 bases). Germline V gives CDR1 LNHDA, CDR2 SQIVND (reference sequence). V lost 4 bases to trimming and J lost 2 bases, with 9 bases between them. The CDR3 totals 14 residues. CDR3 sequence: CASSTRTAGNTIYF. The DNA read from the CDR3 is TGTGCCAGTAGTACCAGGACAGCTGGAAACACC.

This clone showed up many times. The sequenced fragment ends 3 residues before the CDR3 boundary, so the rest is inferred from the germline J gene. The chain is built from TRBV20-1 and TRBJ2-7; D might be TRBD1 (6 bases). Germline loops: CDR1 DFQATT, CDR2 SNEGSKA (reference sequence). The CDR3 spans 14 residues. Trimming stripped 6 bases from V and 2 bases from J, with 17 bases between. Here the CDR3 reads CSASRAQGTYEQYF. Partial CDR3 DNA: TGCAGTGCCTCCCGGGCCCAGGGGACCTACGAG.

This clone was counted many times. The read terminates 3 residues before the CDR3 end, so the remaining end is supplied by the germline J gene. The chain is built from TRBV20-1 and TRBJ2-7; D might be TRBD1 (6 bases). Germline V gene sequence: CDR1 DFQATT, CDR2 SNEGSKA (reference sequence). V lost 2 bases to trimming and J lost 3 bases, with 17 bases between them. The CDR3 is 15 amino acids. The sequenced CDR3 bases are TGCAGTGCTAGACCCCAACAGGGTATCGGCTACGAG. Its translation: CSARPQQGIGYE. The whole CDR3 sequence reads CSARPQQGIGYEQYF.